The 3 T cell receptor beta chains in this list originate from one sample, sequenced in a study of blood T cell repertoires in COVID-19. This table comes from immunoSEQ multiplex PCR, and its TCRdb copy is limited to in-frame clones, with some not included. This sample has approximately 220,000 clones, with about four fifths found just once. Sequenced sample: peripheral blood. These receptors were collected from a woman between 40 and 55 years old with active or convalescent COVID-19.

This clone was counted a single time. The chain links TRBV18 to TRBJ2-3; TRBD2 matches 8 bases. Germline V CDR1 and CDR2: KGHSH, LQKENI. V shed 0 bases and J 4 bases; nucleotides not matched to a gene: 12. The CDR3 is made up of 18 amino acids. In nucleotides, the CDR3 is TGTGCCAGCTCACCACCCTTTTCGGCTAGCGGGCCATCAGATACGCAGTATTTT. Its translation: CASSPPFSASGPSDTQYF.

The chain employs TRBV9 and TRBJ1-6; D is perhaps TRBD1 (5 bases). Trimming took 3 bases from V and 8 from J, leaving 15 bases between them. The CDR3 is made up of 15 amino acids. Germline V gene sequence: CDR1 SGDLS, CDR2 YYNGEE. CDR3 bases: TGTGCCAGCAGCGACGACCCTGGACACGATTCACCCCTCCACTTT. Its translation is CASSDDPGHDSPLHF.

V and J are TRBV27 and TRBJ2-1, with D tentatively TRBD2 (5 bases). In germline, CDR1 is MNHEY, CDR2 SMNVEV (reference sequence). V lost 3 bases and J lost 2, with 17 bases in between. The CDR3 is made up of 17 amino acids. The CDR3 is CASSLGSLGSPYNEQFF. CDR3 nucleotides: TGTGCCAGCAGTTTGGGTTCACTAGGGTCCCCCTACAATGAGCAGTTCTTC.